The sequence of this T cell receptor (beta chain) was determined in a study of shared clonotypes between healthy human individuals. Profiling relied on immunoSEQ multiplex PCR, and the TCRdb table lists in-frame clones only, not all of them. Altogether roughly 1.4 million clones are present, approximately 98.5% being singletons, with the ten largest covering roughly 0.35%. The V gene lost 5 bases and the J gene lost 3 bases, with 11 bases spanning the gap. Germline values: CDR1 SGHVS, CDR2 FQNEAQ. The CDR3 sequence is 14 residues long. The rearrangement joins TRBV7-8 to TRBJ1-5; D is uncertain. Sequenced: naive CD4+ T cells sorted from blood. The sample's subset: CD45RA+ positively selected. This clonotype was sampled from a man aged 25 to 40 in good health. The CDR3: CASSGPRINQPQHF. DNA for the CDR3: TGTGCCAGCAGCGGACCCCGAATCAATCAGCCCCAGCATTTT.